This T cell receptor beta chain is drawn from a study of tumor-infiltrating lymphocytes in localized non-small cell lung cancer (dated by TCRdb to the early 2020s). For the study in its entirety: The cohort included patients whose samples were collected after neoadjuvant chemotherapy, as well as both smokers and never-smokers and several histologies. Each patient contributed resected tumor tissue and uninvolved lung tissue from the same patient, described as non-adjacent to the tumor. The same patients underwent several integrated assays, with TCR sequencing performed together with flow cytometry, multiplex immunofluorescence, RNA-seq, exome sequencing and proteomics. The overall ICON cohort comprised over 140 surgical patients with localized non-small cell lung cancer whose tumors were resected. A total of some 56 patients were included in the paired tumor versus uninvolved lung comparison of immunoSEQ T-cell fraction.

Enrollment in ICON was initiated in April 2016, and the last patient was enrolled in 2018. From a subcohort of some 76 patients, fresh tumor and matched uninvolved tissue were collected for in-depth immune analyses, including TCR sequencing. DNA isolated from bulk tissue, without cell sorting, was used for TCR sequencing. General conclusions and limits of the study: Assay coverage varied across patients depending on available tissue quantity, so only a subset of the cohort had TCR sequencing. TCRbeta sequencing supported higher T cell infiltration in tumors than in uninvolved lung tissue, consistent with immunofluorescence CD3 counts. Because different assays used different pieces of the same tissue, intratumor heterogeneity could not be separated from technical variation. Tumor T-cell fraction from TCR sequencing was not associated with recurrence-free survival (p = 0.61). The TCR-derived T-cell fraction showed no difference between the flow cytometry-defined immunotypes IM1 (good prognosis) and IM2 (poor prognosis).

The T-cell fraction in tumor and uninvolved lung tissue was obtained from TCR sequencing using the immunoSEQ assay. The original methods were these. To analyze survival, patients were divided into a high T-cell fraction group (upper tertile) and a low T-cell fraction group (lower two tertiles), and the two groups were compared using a log-rank test. A signed-rank test was used to check for differences in T-cell fraction between paired tumor and uninvolved lung. TCRdb holds this immuneACCESS table with in-frame rearrangements only. Some clones are missing; in checked studies, unresolved V genes explain under half, and the rest has no known cause. That table supplies the V and J calls and clone size; D and trimming were determined from the DNA. This sample holds under 25,000 clones; roughly 69% were observed only once. The ten most abundant clones make up roughly 14% of the sample. Concerning this clone itself: This receptor's antigen is unknown. No base quality values were provided; no much bigger clone lies one nucleotide off.

The V and J ends are trimmed by 4 bases and 3 bases, leaving 13 bases between them. As encoded in the germline V gene, CDR1 is SGHVS while CDR2 is FNYEAQ. Including cysteine and phenylalanine, the CDR3 has 14 amino acids. This entry keeps only the CDR3 DNA: 42 bases, framed from base 1. Recombination joined TRBV7-6 with TRBJ2-7; TRBD1 is perhaps the D gene, given 6 matching bases. The sample comprised lung tumor tissue. This clonotype was obtained from a human donor with non-small cell lung cancer. The DNA sequence is as follows: TGTGCCAGCAGCTGGCAGGGGCCGATCTACGAGCAGTACTTC. Its product reads: CASSWQGPIYEQYF.